These 23 T cell receptor beta chains share one sample of origin, sequenced in a study of tissue T cells after allogeneic stem cell transplantation. Some clones are missing from TCRdb's copy, which holds only in-frame ones; the method was immunoSEQ multiplex PCR. The table lists 25,000 to 30,000 clones, roughly nine tenths of them singletons. Sequencing used blood, obtained before transplantation. These receptor sequences come from a male donor older than 55 who later had graft-versus-host disease after an allogeneic stem cell transplant.

The chain recombines TRBV10-1 with TRBJ2-1, with D perhaps TRBD2 (5 bases). This CDR3 region has 15 residues. From germline, CDR1 is WNHNN and CDR2 SYGVQD (reference sequence). Trimming left V 3 bases short and J 0 bases short, with 9 bases between. The CDR3, as DNA: TGCGCCAGCAGTGAAAGAGGGAGCTCCTACAATGAGCAGTTCTTC. This codes for CASSERGSSYNEQFF.

The genes are TRBV25-1 and TRBJ2-7, with 7 nucleotides matching TRBD1. CDR1 and CDR2 from the germline V gene are MGHDK and SYGVNS. This CDR3 comprises 15 residues. V shed 4 bases and J 4 bases; nucleotides not matched to a gene: 10. CDR3 region: CASSGVGTDHYEQYF. The CDR3 region has the DNA TGTGCCAGCAGTGGCGTCGGGACAGACCATTACGAGCAGTACTTC.

The V and J genes are TRBV5-4 and TRBJ1-1; D is unresolved. Germline CDR1 is SGHNT and CDR2 is YYREEE (reference sequence). The CDR3 is 13 residues long. V was trimmed by 4 bases and J by 3 bases, leaving 10 bases between them. CDR3 coding DNA: TGTGCCAGCAGCCTTGAGTGGGACACTGAAGCTTTCTTT. Translated: CASSLEWDTEAFF. The variable domain in full, with the rest retrieved from reference TRBV5-4 and TRBJ1-1, is ETGVTQSPTHLIKTRGQQVTLRCSSQSGHNTVSWYQQALGQGPQFIFQYYREEENGRGNFPPRFSGLQFPNYSSELNVNALELDDSALYLCASSLEWDTEAFFGQGTRLTVV.

This clone occurred a few times. The chain combines TRBV19 with TRBJ1-2, with 11 bases fitting TRBD1. In germline, CDR1 is LNHDA, CDR2 SQIVND (reference sequence). The CDR3 consists of 15 residues. The junction had 4 bases not matched to a gene; V was cut back by 5 bases and J by 2 bases. CDR3 DNA sequence: TGTGCCAGTAGTGGGACAGGGGGATTGAACTATGGCTACACCTTC. Translated, it gives CASSGTGGLNYGYTF.

This chain joins TRBV2 and TRBJ1-1; no definite D call. CDR3 length: 17 amino acids. Germline CDR1 reads SNHLY; CDR2 reads FYNNEI. Deletions cut 5 bases from V and 5 bases from J, with 24 bases between. The DNA for the CDR3 is TGTGCCAGCAGTCCCCATTTAGTCGGATCCGGAGGGACTGAAGCTTTCTTT. Its translation is CASSPHLVGSGGTEAFF.

CDR3 DNA sequence: TGTGCCAGCAGCCAAGTCCCTAGCGGGAGTGGGCAGTACTTC. This gives the protein CASSQVPSGSGQYF. The chain recombines TRBV14 with TRBJ2-7; 10 nucleotides match TRBD2. V lost 1 base to trimming and J lost 9 bases; unmatched junction nucleotides: 6. Germline V lookup: CDR1 SGHDN, CDR2 FVKESK. The CDR3 loop spans 14 amino acids.

The V call is TRBV6-5, the J call TRBJ1-2; D is ambiguous. V dropped 6 bases and J dropped 5 bases, with 7 bases sitting between them. The CDR3 runs 11 residues. Germline CDR1 MNHEY, CDR2 SVGAGI. This chain's CDR3 is CASRNGYGYTF. The CDR3 region has the DNA TGTGCCAGCAGGAACGGATATGGCTACACCTTC.

The chain couples TRBV3-1 (or the pseudogene TRBV3-2) to TRBJ2-6; D is possibly TRBD1 or TRBD2 (5 bases each). Germline lookup yields CDR1 LGHDT and CDR2 YNNKEL (reference sequence). Deletions cut 4 bases from V and 2 bases from J, with 15 bases between. This CDR3 spans 17 amino acids. The CDR3 sequence: CASSRRGENTGANVLTF. The DNA of the CDR3 is TGTGCCAGCAGCCGAAGAGGGGAGAATACTGGGGCCAACGTCCTGACTTTC.

The J gene is TRBJ2-1, the V gene TRBV10-3; D possibly corresponds to TRBD1 (5 bases). The germline V and J ends were trimmed by 5 bases and 3 bases, with 11 bases remaining between them. The CDR3 sequence is 14 residues long. Per the germline V gene, CDR1 is ENHRY and CDR2 is SYGVKD. The CDR3 sequence: CAISRTTFYNEQFF. The CDR3 nucleotides are TGTGCCATCAGTCGGACAACTTTCTACAATGAGCAGTTCTTC.

The chain recombines TRBV27 with TRBJ2-1, with 8 nucleotides matching TRBD1. This CDR3 has 16 residues. The germline V gene encodes CDR1 MNHEY and CDR2 SMNVEV (reference sequence). V lost 3 bases to trimming and J lost 7 bases; unmatched junction nucleotides: 11. CDR3 DNA: TGTGCCAGCAGTTTTTCGGACAGGGCGGGTGGGAATGAGCAGTTCTTC. Encoded protein: CASSFSDRAGGNEQFF.

The chain is built from TRBV7-2 and TRBJ2-7; D possibly corresponds to TRBD1 (6 bases). V was pared by 0 bases and J by 4 bases, with 10 bases between. The germline V gene encodes CDR1 SGHTA and CDR2 FQGNSA. This CDR3 is 14 amino acids long. The CDR3 region is CASSLAGQGYEQYF. The CDR3 nucleotides read TGTGCCAGCAGCTTAGCGGGGCAGGGGTACGAGCAGTACTTC.

This chain links TRBV11-3 with TRBJ2-1, with D possibly TRBD2 on 5 matching bases. The germline V and J ends were trimmed by 6 bases and 10 bases, with 16 bases remaining between them. The CDR3 extends over 13 amino acids. Germline V gene sequence: CDR1 SGHNT, CDR2 YENEEA. The CDR3 sequence: CASSRAEGSEQFF. Written as DNA, the CDR3 is TGTGCCAGCAGTCGTGCTGAAGGGAGCGAGCAGTTCTTC.

This chain links TRBV19 with TRBJ2-1; 8 bases fit TRBD2. CDR1 LNHDA and CDR2 SQIVND come from the germline V gene (reference sequence). J was trimmed by 10 bases and V by 8 bases; bases with no gene match: 13. The CDR3 loop spans 14 amino acids. The CDR3 loop reads CASHPGTRTSEQFF. CDR3 bases: TGTGCCAGTCACCCCGGGACTAGGACTTCAGAGCAGTTCTTC. The full variable domain, in which reference TRBV19 and TRBJ2-1 provide the parts outside the CDR3, is DGGITQSPKYLFRKEGQNVTLSCEQNLNHDAMYWYRQDPGQGLRLIYYSQIVNDFQKGDIAEGYSVSREKKESFPLTVTSAQKNPTAFYLCASHPGTRTSEQFFGPGTRLTVL.

This clone was observed once. This chain uses TRBV6-1 with TRBJ2-5, with 10 bases aligning to TRBD1. V gave up 2 bases and J gave up 5 bases; unmatched junction bases: 2. Germline loops: CDR1 MNHNS, CDR2 SASEGT. CDR3 length: 14 amino acids. The CDR3 sequence: CASSEPGQGETQYF. The CDR3 coding sequence is TGTGCCAGCAGTGAACCGGGACAGGGGGAGACCCAGTACTTC.

The chain carries TRBV5-1 and TRBJ2-1; D ambiguous. V was clipped by 1 base and J by 7 bases, with 9 bases between them. The germline gives CDR1 SGHRS, CDR2 YFSETQ. The CDR3 sequence is 13 residues long. CDR3 amino acids: CASSLQVLNEQFF. CDR3 in DNA: TGCGCCAGCAGCTTGCAAGTTTTAAATGAGCAGTTCTTC.

The V and J genes are TRBV7-2 and TRBJ2-1; 9 bases match TRBD2. Germline CDR1 reads SGHTA; CDR2 reads FQGNSA. Losses at the gene ends were 0 bases for V and 6 bases for J; bases not matched to a gene: 6. The CDR3 contains 16 residues. The CDR3 bases are TGTGCCAGCAGCTTAGCGGCTAGCGGGACGCTCAATGAGCAGTTCTTC. Translated, it gives CASSLAASGTLNEQFF.

The rearrangement joins TRBV9 to TRBJ1-5; 9 bases are shared with TRBD1. The CDR3 covers 16 residues. V was clipped by 0 bases and J by 1 base; unmatched bases: 2. Germline loops: CDR1 SGDLS, CDR2 YYNGEE. Written as DNA, the CDR3 is TGTGCCAGCAGCGTAGGGACAGGGGAGAGCAATCAGCCCCAGCATTTT. Protein sequence: CASSVGTGESNQPQHF. Based on the CDR3 plus reference TRBV9 and TRBJ1-5, the full variable domain is DSGVTQTPKHLITATGQRVTLRCSPRSGDLSVYWYQQSLDQGLQFLIQYYNGEERAKGNILERFSAQQFPDLHSELNLSSLELGDSALYFCASSVGTGESNQPQHFGDGTRLSIL.

The rearrangement links TRBV30 to TRBJ1-1; D call uncertain. With 5 bases removed from V and 0 bases from J, the gap between germline ends came to 10 bases. CDR1 is GTSNPN, CDR2 SVGIG, per germline (reference sequence). This CDR3 region has 13 residues. CDR3 protein: CAWAGSMNTEAFF. The CDR3 nucleotides are TGTGCCTGGGCAGGATCCATGAACACTGAAGCTTTCTTT.

The CDR3 is CASSLLIGENTIYF. The CDR3, as DNA: TGTGCCAGCAGTTTATTAATCGGAGAGAACACCATATATTTT. The chain has TRBV28 and TRBJ1-3; D is ambiguous. The CDR3 is 14 residues long. Trimming took 1 base from V and 7 from J, leaving 11 bases between them. CDR1 and CDR2 (germline): MDHEN, SYDVKM. The full variable domain, in which reference TRBV28 and TRBJ1-3 provide the parts outside the CDR3, is DVKVTQSSRYLVKRTGEKVFLECVQDMDHENMFWYRQDPGLGLRLIYFSYDVKMKEKGDIPEGYSVSREKKERFSLILESASTNQTSMYLCASSLLIGENTIYFGEGSWLTVV.

This clone was seen only once. The chain joins TRBV7-2 to TRBJ1-5; no clear D gene. From germline, CDR1 is SGHTA and CDR2 FQGNSA. V was trimmed by 3 bases and J by 1 base, leaving 10 bases between them. This CDR3 spans 15 amino acids. The CDR3 here is CASSFFRASNQPQHF. CDR3 bases: TGTGCCAGCAGCTTTTTTCGGGCAAGCAATCAGCCCCAGCATTTT.

This chain links TRBV6-5 with TRBJ2-1; D is perhaps TRBD2 (5 bases). The germline CDR1 and CDR2 sequences are MNHEY and SVGAGI. V shed 5 bases and J shed 4 bases, with 12 bases lying between them. The CDR3 length is 14 residues. The chain's CDR3 is CASSPLSGYNEQFF. CDR3 coding DNA: TGTGCCAGCAGTCCCCTGAGCGGTTACAATGAGCAGTTCTTC.

The chain is built from TRBV5-8 and TRBJ2-7; D not resolved. This CDR3 has 13 residues. Germline V gene lookup returns CDR1 SGHTS and CDR2 YDEGEE. V lost 0 bases and J 1 base, leaving 5 bases between the germline ends. This CDR3 is CASSLEASYEQYF. The CDR3 coding sequence is TGTGCCAGCAGCTTGGAGGCTTCCTACGAGCAGTACTTC.

The chain employs TRBV5-5 and TRBJ1-2; TRBD1 aligns across 7 bases. Unmatched junction bases numbered 14, after V lost 4 bases and J lost 5 bases. CDR1 SGHKS and CDR2 YYEKEE come from the germline V gene (reference sequence). This CDR3 spans 16 amino acids. This CDR3 reads CASSRTRDSPYYGYTF. The CDR3 coding sequence is TGTGCCAGCAGCAGAACCCGGGACAGTCCCTATTATGGCTACACCTTC. Full variable domain (rest looked up from reference TRBV5-5 and TRBJ1-2): DAGVTQSPTHLIKTRGQQVTLRCSPISGHKSVSWYQQVLGQGPQFIFQYYEKEERGRGNFPDRFSARQFPNYSSELNVNALLLGDSALYLCASSRTRDSPYYGYTFGSGTRLTVV.